The 30 T cell receptor beta chains reported below all come from one sample, sequenced in a study of regulatory T cells in long-lasting Graves disease. Stated time point: persistent/refractory GD, antithyroid drugs over 5 years with positive TRAb. PBMC RNA served as the TCR library source. Arm-PCR with iRepertoire HTBI primers amplified the CDR3 regions for these TCR beta libraries. TCRdb reprocessed the multiplex PCR reads via MiXCR and lists one record per CDR3 protein. Among about 450,000 distinct CDR3 sequences listed, roughly a quarter were seen once. The input for sequencing was peripheral blood mononuclear cells (PBMCs), taken when the disease was refractory, from a patient treated with antithyroid drugs. Receptors were obtained from a female donor with Graves disease.

The chain is built from TRBV30 and TRBJ1-4; D is undetermined. The CDR3 runs to 16 residues. Germline V gene lookup returns CDR1 GTSNPN and CDR2 SVGIG (reference sequence). With 2 bases removed from V and 0 bases from J, the gap between germline ends came to 13 bases. The CDR3: CAWSIPLTATNEKLFF. The DNA for the CDR3 is TGTGCCTGGAGTATCCCTCTGACGGCAACTAATGAAAAACTGTTTTTT.

This clonotype occurred many times. This chain links TRBV28 with TRBJ1-1, with 7 positions matching TRBD1. CDR3 length: 14 residues. V dropped 5 bases and J dropped 0; count of bases not matched to a gene: 3. Per germline, CDR1 MDHEN and CDR2 SYDVKM. The CDR3 here is CASSTGAVNTEAFF. The CDR3 bases are TGTGCCAGCAGTACAGGGGCGGTGAACACTGAAGCTTTCTTT. Combining the CDR3 with reference TRBV28 and TRBJ1-1 gives the whole variable domain DVKVTQSSRYLVKRTGEKVFLECVQDMDHENMFWYRQDPGLGLRLIYFSYDVKMKEKGDIPEGYSVSREKKERFSLILESASTNQTSMYLCASSTGAVNTEAFFGQGTRLTVV.

This clonotype was counted many times. The J gene is TRBJ2-5, the V gene TRBV15, with no clear D. V was clipped by 5 bases and J by 5 bases, with 15 bases between them. The CDR3 runs 14 residues. Germline CDR1 and CDR2: LNHNV and YYDKDF (reference sequence). CDR3 region: CATSPMESTETQYF. In DNA form, the CDR3 reads TGTGCCACCAGCCCGATGGAGAGCACGGAGACCCAGTACTTC.

In its sample, this clonotype was seen a few times. The chain recombines TRBV6-1 with TRBJ1-5; possibly TRBD1 for D (6 bases). CDR1 MNHNS and CDR2 SASEGT come from the germline V gene. Deletions cut 2 bases from V and 3 bases from J, with 14 bases between. The CDR3 loop spans 16 amino acids. CDR3 DNA sequence: TGTGCCAGCAGTGAACTACGTGGGGGCTACAATCAGCCCCAGCATTTT. It translates to CASSELRGGYNQPQHF.

This clonotype was seen repeatedly, ten times or more. The chain uses TRBV15 and TRBJ2-5; no firm D call. Deletions cut 2 bases from V and 3 bases from J, with 10 bases between. Germline assignment: CDR1 LNHNV and CDR2 YYDKDF (reference sequence). The CDR3 consists of 14 residues. The CDR3 DNA follows: TGTGCCACCAGCAGATCGGACGCAAAAGAGACCCAGTACTTC. Translation gives CATSRSDAKETQYF.

This clonotype appeared a few times. V gene TRBV28 combines with J gene TRBJ2-2; TRBD2 aligns across 8 bases. The CDR3 runs to 15 residues. The germline V gene encodes CDR1 MDHEN and CDR2 SYDVKM. Trimming cost V 3 bases and J 3 bases; bases outside gene matches: 3. CDR3 loop: CASSLGTRDTGELFF. The DNA for the CDR3 is TGTGCCAGCAGTTTGGGGACTAGAGACACCGGGGAGCTGTTTTTT.

A single count supports this clonotype. The chain couples TRBV7-9 to TRBJ1-1, with a possible D match to TRBD1 (6 bases). Germline V gives CDR1 SEHNR, CDR2 FQNEAQ (reference sequence). Deletions cut 6 bases from V and 0 bases from J, with 17 bases between. The CDR3 has 16 residues. The DNA for the CDR3 is TGTGCCAGCAGGACCGAGACAGGCGAAATGAACACTGAAGCTTTCTTT. It specifies CASRTETGEMNTEAFF.

The CDR3 is CNALTGLDTEAFF. CDR3 nucleotides: TGCAACGCACTGACAGGGCTTGACACTGAAGCTTTCTTT. This rearrangement joins TRBV29-1 to TRBJ1-1; 7 positions agree with TRBD1. This CDR3 comprises 13 residues. The V gene's germline CDR1 is SQVTM and CDR2 ANQGSEA.

The chain is built from TRBV25-1 and TRBJ2-3, with 11 bases lining up with TRBD2. CDR3 length equals 17 residues. The trim removed 0 bases at V and 5 bases at J, leaving 7 bases unmatched. Germline CDR1 reads MGHDK; CDR2 reads SYGVNS. CDR3 in DNA: TGTGCCAGCAGTGAATATACGCTAGCGGGAGGTGGAGATACGCAGTATTTT. It is translated as CASSEYTLAGGGDTQYF.

The sample holds a few counts of this clonotype. The gene calls are TRBV20-1 and TRBJ1-1; D gene uncertain. Germline V lookup: CDR1 DFQATT, CDR2 SNEGSKA (reference sequence). The CDR3 spans 15 residues. The V gene lost 0 bases and the J gene lost 3 bases, with 14 bases spanning the gap. CDR3 region: CSARDVGGRDTEAFF. DNA for the CDR3: TGCAGTGCTAGAGATGTCGGAGGCCGGGACACTGAAGCTTTCTTT.

This chain joins TRBV20-1 and TRBJ2-1; 7 bases agree with TRBD2. Per the germline V gene, CDR1 is DFQATT and CDR2 is SNEGSKA (reference sequence). This CDR3 spans 15 amino acids. V gave up 6 bases and J gave up 4 bases; unmatched junction bases: 12. The CDR3: CSANAGLVFYNEQFF. The DNA for the CDR3 is TGCAGTGCCAACGCAGGACTAGTCTTTTACAATGAGCAGTTCTTC.

This clonotype has just a few counts. The chain couples TRBV29-1 to TRBJ1-2; tentatively, D is TRBD1 (6 bases). V gave up 3 bases and J gave up 4 bases, with 9 bases separating them. The CDR3 covers 12 residues. Germline assignment: CDR1 SQVTM and CDR2 ANQGSEA. The DNA of the CDR3 is TGCAGCGTTGACGCAGGGGCCTATGGCTACACCTTC. This sequence encodes CSVDAGAYGYTF.

This clonotype has a count of ten or more. The genes are TRBV7-9 and TRBJ2-7, with D unresolved. V lost 2 bases and J lost 4, with 12 bases in between. CDR1 and CDR2 from the germline V gene are SEHNR and FQNEAQ (reference sequence). The CDR3 loop spans 14 amino acids. The CDR3 DNA reads TGTGCCAGCAGCTTAAATAGCCCTAAGTACGAGCAGTACTTC. It is translated as CASSLNSPKYEQYF. Supplemented by reference TRBV7-9 and TRBJ2-7, the full variable domain reads DTGVSQNPRHKITKRGQNVTFRCDPISEHNRLYWYRQTLGQGPEFLTYFQNEAQLEKSRLLSDRFSAERPKGSFSTLEIQRTEQGDSAMYLCASSLNSPKYEQYFGPGTRLTVT.

This clonotype was detected a few times. The rearrangement joins TRBV2 to TRBJ2-2, with 11 bases fitting TRBD1. The CDR3 is 15 amino acids. Trimming took 8 bases from V and 5 from J; bases not matched to a gene: 7. The germline V gene encodes CDR1 SNHLY and CDR2 FYNNEI. CDR3 protein: CASGGDRGYTGELFF. Written as DNA, the CDR3 is TGTGCCAGCGGAGGGGACAGGGGGTATACCGGGGAGCTGTTTTTT.

This sequence joins TRBV29-1 and TRBJ2-6; 8 nucleotides agree with TRBD1. V trimming: 5 bases; J trimming: 0 bases; junction bases outside the gene matches: 9. Looked up from germline, CDR1 is SQVTM and CDR2 is ANQGSEA. The CDR3 is 17 residues long. In nucleotides, the CDR3 is TGCAGCGTTCGGGAGACAGGGGTTTACTCTGGGGCCAACGTCCTGACTTTC. As protein: CSVRETGVYSGANVLTF.

This chain joins TRBV7-2 and TRBJ2-7, with 7 bases lining up with TRBD2. This CDR3 is 15 amino acids long. The germline CDR1 and CDR2 sequences are SGHTA and FQGNSA. V was clipped by 3 bases and J by 2 bases; unmatched bases: 7. The CDR3 nucleotides are TGTGCCAGCAGCTTTTCCGCGGGAGCGACCTACGAGCAGTACTTC. Encoded protein: CASSFSAGATYEQYF.

The genes are TRBV7-2 and TRBJ2-3; D is ambiguous. Germline loops: CDR1 SGHTA, CDR2 FQGNSA. The CDR3 loop spans 10 amino acids. The V end lost 5 bases, the J end lost 3 bases, and 0 bases lay between the germline ends. The CDR3 is CASSTDTQYF. The CDR3, as DNA: TGTGCCAGCAGCACAGATACGCAGTATTTT.

This chain links TRBV19 with TRBJ2-2; a possible D gene is TRBD1 (6 bases). This CDR3 has 16 residues. Per the germline V gene, CDR1 is LNHDA and CDR2 is SQIVND (reference sequence). Trimming cost V 7 bases and J 5 bases, with 20 bases left between them. The CDR3 spells CASMGAGDPSTGELFF. CDR3 bases: TGTGCCAGTATGGGGGCAGGGGACCCGTCAACCGGGGAGCTGTTTTTT. The full variable domain, in which reference TRBV19 and TRBJ2-2 provide the parts outside the CDR3, is DGGITQSPKYLFRKEGQNVTLSCEQNLNHDAMYWYRQDPGQGLRLIYYSQIVNDFQKGDIAEGYSVSREKKESFPLTVTSAQKNPTAFYLCASMGAGDPSTGELFFGEGSRLTVL.

This clonotype has only a few counts. V usage is TRBV4-2 and J usage is TRBJ1-1; 8 nucleotides align to TRBD1. V dropped 0 bases and J dropped 4; count of bases not matched to a gene: 4. The CDR3 has 15 amino acids. Germline CDR1 reads LGHNA; CDR2 reads YNFKEQ. In DNA, the CDR3 is TGTGCCAGCAGCCAAGATAGCAGGGGGCGCACTGAAGCTTTCTTT. Translated, it gives CASSQDSRGRTEAFF.

At least ten counts were recorded for this clonotype. This chain connects TRBV7-2 to TRBJ2-7; 7 nucleotides line up with TRBD2. Trimming at V came to 1 base and at J to 1 base, leaving 4 bases not matched to a gene. Germline loops: CDR1 SGHTA, CDR2 FQGNSA. CDR3 length equals 15 residues. The CDR3 DNA is TGTGCCAGCAGCTTAGTTACTAGCGTATCCTACGAGCAGTACTTC. It yields the protein CASSLVTSVSYEQYF.

The table lists this clonotype with many counts. The chain carries TRBV2 and TRBJ1-1; TRBD1 is a possible D gene (5 bases). Germline V CDR1 and CDR2: SNHLY, FYNNEI. CDR3 size: 15 residues. Trimming shortened V by 5 bases and J by 1 base, and 14 bases separated the two germline ends. In DNA form, the CDR3 reads TGTGCCAGCAGTCCAAAGGGACTCACGAACACTGAAGCTTTCTTT. Amino acids: CASSPKGLTNTEAFF.

CDR3 loop: CASSLGTSAYEQYF. The CDR3 nucleotides are TGCGCCAGCAGCTTGGGGACTAGCGCCTACGAGCAGTACTTC. V usage is TRBV5-1 and J usage is TRBJ2-7, with 9 nucleotides matching TRBD2. In germline, CDR1 is SGHRS, CDR2 YFSETQ. V lost 0 bases to trimming and J lost 2 bases; unmatched junction nucleotides: 0. The CDR3 has 14 amino acids. The complete variable domain, with remaining parts taken from reference TRBV5-1 and TRBJ2-7, reads KAGVTQTPRYLIKTRGQQVTLSCSPISGHRSVSWYQQTPGQGLQFLFEYFSETQRNKGNFPGRFSGRQFSNSRSEMNVSTLELGDSALYLCASSLGTSAYEQYFGPGTRLTVT.

This chain links TRBV7-3 with TRBJ2-1, with 9 bases that match TRBD2. V trimming: 1 base; J trimming: 7 bases; junction bases outside the gene matches: 8. Germline V lookup: CDR1 SGHTA, CDR2 FQGTGA. The CDR3 sequence is 16 residues long. The CDR3 reads CASSLRSSGNGNEQFF. CDR3 sequence (DNA): TGTGCCAGCAGCTTAAGATCTAGCGGGAACGGGAATGAGCAGTTCTTC. Combining the CDR3 with reference TRBV7-3 and TRBJ2-1 gives the whole variable domain GAGVSQTPSNKVTEKGKYVELRCDPISGHTALYWYRQSLGQGPEFLIYFQGTGAADDSGLPNDRFFAVRPEGSVSTLKIQRTERGDSAVYLCASSLRSSGNGNEQFFGPGTRLTVL.

This clonotype has at least ten counts. The CDR3 loop reads CSVPTASTEAFF. In DNA form, the CDR3 reads TGCAGCGTTCCGACAGCTTCGACTGAAGCTTTCTTT. This chain uses TRBV29-1 with TRBJ1-1, with TRBD1 as a possible D gene (5 bases). The CDR3 has 12 amino acids. The germline CDR1 and CDR2 sequences are SQVTM and ANQGSEA. Trimming stripped 5 bases from V and 5 bases from J, with 12 bases between.

In this sample, this clonotype turned up many times. V usage is TRBV28 and J usage is TRBJ1-2; 10 bases fit TRBD1. This CDR3 has 14 amino acids. The J segment lost 3 bases and the V segment lost 3 bases, leaving 1 base of the junction unmatched. Germline-derived CDR1 and CDR2 are MDHEN and SYDVKM. The CDR3 protein is CASSLGTGDYGYTF. CDR3 bases: TGTGCCAGCAGTTTGGGGACAGGGGACTATGGCTACACCTTC.

This clonotype turned up a few times. This sequence joins TRBV7-2 and TRBJ2-5, with D perhaps TRBD1 (6 bases). Germline CDR1 and CDR2: SGHTA and FQGNSA. Trimming cost V 3 bases and J 4 bases, with 15 bases left between them. This CDR3 comprises 15 residues. The CDR3 DNA reads TGTGCCAGCAGCTTGGGGGCCCAGGGGTCAGAGACCCAGTACTTC. Translation: CASSLGAQGSETQYF.

The chain is built from TRBV7-3 and TRBJ2-5; D is possibly TRBD2 (6 bases). With 3 bases removed from V and 5 bases from J, the gap between germline ends came to 19 bases. This CDR3 region has 16 residues. Germline-derived CDR1 and CDR2 are SGHTA and FQGTGA. The CDR3 region has the DNA TGTGCCAGCAGCTTTCTTTCGCAGGGAGGAGGGGAGACCCAGTACTTC. Residues: CASSFLSQGGGETQYF.

This clonotype was detected only a few times. This sequence joins TRBV20-1 and TRBJ2-5; possible D gene TRBD2, 5 bases. Looked up from germline, CDR1 is DFQATT and CDR2 is SNEGSKA (reference sequence). There are 12 residues in the CDR3. Trimming took 6 bases from V and 5 from J, leaving 13 bases between them. The CDR3: CSALGGLETQYF. The CDR3 DNA follows: TGCAGTGCGCTAGGAGGCCTCGAGACCCAGTACTTC.

This clonotype was counted at least ten times. The rearrangement links TRBV2 to TRBJ1-5; D ambiguous. The V end was cut by 4 bases, the J end by 4 bases, with 8 bases between. The length of the CDR3 is 13 residues. Germline V gene sequence: CDR1 SNHLY, CDR2 FYNNEI. This CDR3 reads CASSGIGNQPQHF. CDR3 DNA: TGTGCCAGCAGTGGGATTGGGAATCAGCCCCAGCATTTT.

This clonotype came up many times. The chain has TRBV15 and TRBJ2-5; 9 positions agree with TRBD1. The CDR3 consists of 17 residues. The germline CDR1 and CDR2 sequences are LNHNV and YYDKDF (reference sequence). J was trimmed by 5 bases and V by 0 bases; bases with no gene match: 10. The CDR3 DNA sequence: TGTGCCACCAGCAGAGAGGTGGGGACAGGGAATTCGGAGACCCAGTACTTC. The encoded protein is CATSREVGTGNSETQYF.